These T cell receptor beta chains were read from a single sample in a study of blood T cell repertoires in COVID-19. Profiled with immunoSEQ multiplex PCR; TCRdb holds only in-frame clones, not every one. The sample has about 310,000 clones, around 87% seen once. Specimen: peripheral blood. The receptors here all came from a woman aged 50 to 60 who had recovered from COVID-19. CDR3s include the opening cysteine and the closing phenylalanine or tryptophan. D genes are given only for firm matches. The size field is filled for only some rows; it gives once, few, many or a size class.

NA NA TRBJ1-1 TRBV18 CASSPGEHFEAFF TGTGCCAGCTCCCCCGGGGAGCACTTTGAAGCTTTCTTT
once TRBD1 TRBJ2-7 TRBV19 CASSIQTGTGGHEQYF TGTGCCAGTAGTATCCAAACCGGGACAGGGGGGCACGAGCAGTACTTC
NA NA TRBJ1-2 TRBV28 CASSVSANYGYTF TGTGCCAGCAGTGTTTCAGCTAACTATGGCTACACCTTC
NA NA TRBJ2-7 TRBV11-3 CASSVTGKAYEQYF TGTGCCAGCAGCGTAACAGGGAAGGCGTACGAGCAGTACTTC
NA NA TRBJ1-5 TRBV6-2/TRBV6-3 CASSYHVRGNNQPQHF TGTGCCAGCAGTTACCACGTCCGAGGGAACAATCAGCCCCAGCATTTT
NA NA TRBJ1-1 TRBV18 CASSLKEGYEAFF TGTGCCAGCTCGTTGAAGGAGGGGTATGAAGCTTTCTTT
NA NA TRBJ2-5 TRBV7-2 CASSLNIGGARETQYF TGTGCCAGCAGCCTTAATATAGGTGGGGCGCGGGAGACCCAGTACTTC
NA NA TRBJ2-5 TRBV7-2 CASSSNRVETQYF TGTGCCAGCAGCTCCAACAGGGTTGAGACCCAGTACTTC
NA TRBD1 TRBJ2-2 TRBV7-8 CASSPRTGGNTGELFF TGTGCCAGCAGCCCTAGGACAGGGGGGAACACCGGGGAGCTGTTTTTT
once NA TRBJ1-4 TRBV28 CATGGPREKLFF TGTGCCACCGGGGGACCACGAGAAAAACTGTTTTTT
once NA TRBJ2-7 TRBV11-2 CASSLAPQGTYEQYF TGTGCCAGCAGCTTAGCCCCACAGGGAACCTACGAGCAGTACTTC
few TRBD2 TRBJ2-7 TRBV4-2 CASSQALAGGGEQYF TGTGCCAGCAGCCAAGCACTAGCGGGAGGTGGCGAGCAGTACTTC
once NA TRBJ1-1 TRBV4-2 CASSQDRQAQAFF TGTGCCAGCAGCCAAGACCGGCAGGCTCAAGCTTTCTTT
once NA TRBJ1-2 TRBV19 CASSSLGAETRYTF TGTGCCAGTAGTAGCCTTGGGGCCGAAACTCGCTACACCTTC
NA NA TRBJ1-6 TRBV7-9 CASSLQQMGSPLHF TGTGCCAGCAGCTTACAACAGATGGGTTCACCCCTCCACTTT
NA TRBD2 TRBJ2-7 TRBV28 CASSPRLAGDSYEQYF TGTGCCAGCAGTCCTAGACTAGCGGGGGACTCCTACGAGCAGTACTTC
NA TRBD1 TRBJ1-2 TRBV15 CATSRERQGRVGYTF TGTGCCACCAGCAGAGAAAGACAGGGACGGGTTGGCTACACCTTC
NA NA TRBJ1-1 TRBV7-2 CASSLNLGATEAFF TGTGCCAGCAGCTTAAACTTGGGGGCCACTGAAGCTTTCTTT
NA NA TRBJ2-1 TRBV5-6 CASSLLGRPYNEQFF TGTGCCAGCAGCTTGCTAGGCCGGCCCTACAATGAGCAGTTCTTC
few TRBD1 TRBJ1-2 TRBV28 CAAGQEYVDGYTF TGTGCCGCCGGACAGGAATACGTAGATGGCTACACCTTC
NA NA TRBJ2-3 TRBV10-3 CASLRGDTQYF TGTGCCAGCTTAAGGGGGGATACGCAGTATTTT
NA NA TRBJ2-1 TRBV28 CASSLSAGEQFF TGTGCCAGCAGTTTGTCGGCCGGGGAGCAGTTCTTC
NA NA TRBJ2-7 TRBV28 CASSSPSYRVQYF TGTGCCAGCAGTTCCCCCTCCTACAGGGTTCAGTACTTC
NA NA TRBJ1-1 TRBV19 CASSSGQMNTEAFF TGTGCCAGTAGTTCAGGGCAGATGAACACTGAAGCTTTCTTT
NA TRBD2 TRBJ2-7 TRBV4-2 CASSQASLAEKAYEQYF TGTGCCAGCAGCCAAGCCTCACTAGCGGAGAAGGCCTACGAGCAGTACTTC